This TCR beta chain was captured in a study of blood T cell repertoires in COVID-19. Study as a whole: Material from acute and convalescent COVID-19 was sourced from the United States, Italy and Spain. The cDNA or gDNA used as material had been derived from T cells, B-cell-depleted T cells, or PBMCs.

Under the authors' procedure: Amplifying reference gene primers gave estimates of nucleated cell counts. Method: immunoSEQ multiplex PCR; TCRdb's copy keeps in-frame clones and lacks some. That table is the source of V, J and clone size, and D and trimming were worked out from the DNA. The sample holds about 140,000 clones, about nine tenths seen once. The CDR3 totals 19 residues. Germline values: CDR1 MNHNS, CDR2 SASEGT. Losses at the gene ends were 2 bases for V and 0 bases for J; bases not matched to a gene: 11. The chain links TRBV6-1 to TRBJ1-5; 9 nucleotides agree with TRBD1. The sequence was obtained from a man aged 45-60 years with active or convalescent COVID-19. Sample: peripheral blood. As DNA, the CDR3 is TGTGCCAGCAGTGAAAGGATTGGGACAGGGTACGATAGCAATCAGCCCCAGCATTTT. Protein sequence: CASSERIGTGYDSNQPQHF.